These T cell receptor beta chains were read from a single sample in a study of regulatory T cells in long-lasting Graves disease. TCRdb called the multiplex PCR reads again in MiXCR, with one record for every CDR3 protein. Found here are roughly 430,000 distinct CDR3 sequences, about 21% of them singletons; the top ten hold 13% to 15%. The source was peripheral blood mononuclear cells (PBMCs), collected when the disease was refractory, from a patient treated with antithyroid drugs. The receptors shown here come from a female donor with Graves disease. Each CDR3 is given with its conserved first and last residue. Fields, in order: J gene, D gene, clone size, V gene, CDR3 DNA, CDR3 protein. The D gene is left open where the match is weak. Clone size is given for some rows only: seen once, a few or many times, or a class if the clone is expanded.

TRBJ1-2 | NA | many | TRBV9 | TGTGCCAGCAGCGAAGAGGGACTTTTACGGCGGGGTCATGGCTACACCTTC | CASSEEGLLRRGHGYTF
TRBJ2-2 | TRBD1 | few | TRBV20-1 | TGCAGTGCTCCTGGACAGGGGAGTGACACCGGGGAGCTGTTTTTT | CSAPGQGSDTGELFF
TRBJ2-4 | NA | many | TRBV28 | TGTGCCAGCAGTATCTCGACAGGCCTCAGAGGAAACATTCAGTACTTC | CASSISTGLRGNIQYF
TRBJ2-7 | NA | many | TRBV28 | TGTGCCAGCAGCAACCCAAGGACAGAAGCGACACACGAGCAGTACTTC | CASSNPRTEATHEQYF
TRBJ2-7 | NA | NA | TRBV19 | TGTGCCAGTAGTATATCTCTCTATAACGAGCAATACTTC | CASSISLYNEQYF
TRBJ2-4 | NA | many | TRBV7-2 | TGTGCCAGCAGCTTTGGGCGGGGAACGATTCAGTACTTC | CASSFGRGTIQYF
TRBJ2-1 | TRBD1 | many | TRBV28 | TGTGCCAGCAGTCTCCCCGGACAGGGGGCTAGGGATGAGCAGTTCTTC | CASSLPGQGARDEQFF
TRBJ2-7 | NA | NA | TRBV5-1 | TGCGCCAGCAGCTTGGACTCCCCCATGTTCTACGAGCAGTACTTC | CASSLDSPMFYEQYF
TRBJ1-5 | NA | few | TRBV19 | TGTGCCAGTAGTATAGATGTCGGACTTAATAGCAATCAGCCCCAGCATTTT | CASSIDVGLNSNQPQHF
TRBJ2-2 | TRBD2 | few | TRBV5-8 | TGTGCCAGCAGCCCTAGACTAGCGCCCACCGGGGAGCTGTTTTTT | CASSPRLAPTGELFF